This T cell receptor (beta chain) came from a study of human T cells and chemical hapten exposure. The CDR3 extends over 17 amino acids. The J segment lost 3 bases and the V segment lost 4 bases, leaving 13 bases of the junction unmatched. Per germline, CDR1 SGHAT and CDR2 FQNNGV. The total RNA was obtained from whole blood that was not fractionated. Ten or more counts support this clonotype. Each CDR3 protein is one row after TCRdb ran MiXCR on the 5' RACE reads. The sample has approximately 140,000 distinct CDR3 sequences, about 4% seen once. The receptor was derived from a female donor in good health. The chain recombines TRBV11-2 with TRBJ1-2; 8 nucleotides agree with TRBD1. CDR3 DNA sequence: TGTGCCAGCAGCTCCCTCGACCCCTCGGACAGGGACTATGGCTACACCTTC. Protein product: CASSSLDPSDRDYGYTF.